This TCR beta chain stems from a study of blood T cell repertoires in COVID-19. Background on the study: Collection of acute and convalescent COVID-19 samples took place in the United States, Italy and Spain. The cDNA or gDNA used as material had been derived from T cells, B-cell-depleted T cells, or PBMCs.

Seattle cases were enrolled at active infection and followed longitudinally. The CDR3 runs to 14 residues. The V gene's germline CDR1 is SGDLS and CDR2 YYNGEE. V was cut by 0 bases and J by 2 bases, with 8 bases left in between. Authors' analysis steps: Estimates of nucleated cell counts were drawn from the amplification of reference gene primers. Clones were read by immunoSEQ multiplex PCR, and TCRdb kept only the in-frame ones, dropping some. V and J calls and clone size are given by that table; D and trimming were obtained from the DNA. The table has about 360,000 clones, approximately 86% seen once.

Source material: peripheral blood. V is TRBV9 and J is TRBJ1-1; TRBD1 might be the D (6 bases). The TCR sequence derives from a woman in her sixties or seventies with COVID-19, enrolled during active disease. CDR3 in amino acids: CASSVVRGNTEAFF. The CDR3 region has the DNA TGTGCCAGCAGCGTAGTCAGGGGAAACACTGAAGCTTTCTTT.